The clone carrying this TCR beta chain was seen at least ten times. Its target is unknown. Individuals selected for sequencing had exhibited CD8+CD57+ cell expansion on flow cytometry. CDR3 length equals 16 residues. V was clipped by 0 bases and J by 0 bases, with 11 bases between them. Germline CDR1 SNHLY, CDR2 FYNNEI. These data come from a study of CD8+CD57+ T cells in acquired aplastic anemia. The overall study: CD4+ and CD8+ cells, once sorted, gave DNA averaging roughly 3.2 ug. General observations from the study: Patients and healthy controls showed no significant CD8+ Simpson's diversity difference. Around 27 was the count of CD8+ CDR3 sequences that patients shared with controls.

Genomic DNA constituted the template upon which TCR beta VDJ and CDR3 profiling was performed. TCRdb analysed the reads with MiXCR anew, one entry per CDR3 protein. The sample includes over 150,000 distinct CDR3 sequences, about two thirds seen only once; the top ten take roughly half. The origin of this receptor is a human donor with aplastic anemia. The chain has TRBV2 and TRBJ1-1; D ambiguous. Source material: sorted CD4+, CD8+, or CD8+CD57+ T cells (not recorded which) from PBMCs. The DNA for the CDR3 is TGTGCCAGCAGTGAAGCGCACCCGGTCCTGAACACTGAAGCTTTCTTT. Translated, it gives CASSEAHPVLNTEAFF. The entire variable domain, with the rest obtained from reference TRBV2 and TRBJ1-1, is as follows: EPEVTQTPSHQVTQMGQEVILRCVPISNHLYFYWYRQILGQKVEFLVSFYNNEISEKSEIFDDQFSVERPDGSNFTLKIRSTKLEDSAMYFCASSEAHPVLNTEAFFGQGTRLTVV.